This is a list of T cell receptor beta chains from one sample in a study of blood T cell repertoires in COVID-19. This table comes from immunoSEQ multiplex PCR, and its TCRdb copy is limited to in-frame clones, with some not included. Of 85,000 to 90,000 clones listed, around 93% are singletons. Sequenced sample: peripheral blood. The source of these receptors is a human donor with active COVID-19. The donor label of this sample is uncertain. The CDR3 runs from the conserved cysteine through the conserved F or W. The D gene is left open where the match is weak. Expanded clones are given a class, and other clones once, few, many or no size at all.

v_call: TRBV6-1
j_call: TRBJ1-3
clone_size: -
d_call: -
cdr3_nt: TGTGCCAGCAGTGAATCAACAGACAGCTCTGGAAACACCATATATTTT
cdr3_aa: CASSESTDSSGNTIYF

v_call: TRBV11-3
j_call: TRBJ2-7
clone_size: -
d_call: TRBD2
cdr3_nt: TGTGCCAGCAGCCCGGGACTAGAGAGCGACGAGCAGTACTTC
cdr3_aa: CASSPGLESDEQYF

v_call: TRBV6-5
j_call: TRBJ2-5
clone_size: -
d_call: -
cdr3_nt: TGTGCCAGCTCAGAATCTAGGCAGACCCAGTACTTC
cdr3_aa: CASSESRQTQYF

v_call: TRBV7-3
j_call: TRBJ2-7
clone_size: -
d_call: -
cdr3_nt: TGTGCCAGCAGCCCAGCCCCTGGAGGGGGCAGGTACGAGCAGTACTTC
cdr3_aa: CASSPAPGGGRYEQYF

v_call: TRBV12-1
j_call: TRBJ2-6
clone_size: -
d_call: -
cdr3_nt: TGTGCCAGCAGCTATAGACAGACAACTCACGTCCTGACTTTC
cdr3_aa: CASSYRQTTHVLTF

v_call: TRBV5-1
j_call: TRBJ2-7
clone_size: -
d_call: TRBD1
cdr3_nt: TGCGCCAGCAGCCCGGACAGGGTGCGGGCCGAGCAGTACTTC
cdr3_aa: CASSPDRVRAEQYF

v_call: TRBV10-1
j_call: TRBJ2-1
clone_size: -
d_call: -
cdr3_nt: TGCGCCAGCAGTCTACTAGTGGGCAATGAGCAGTTCTTC
cdr3_aa: CASSLLVGNEQFF

v_call: TRBV6-4
j_call: TRBJ2-4
clone_size: -
d_call: -
cdr3_nt: TGTGCCAGGACGGAGAAAAACATTCAGTACTTC
cdr3_aa: CARTEKNIQYF

v_call: TRBV7-3
j_call: TRBJ1-1
clone_size: -
d_call: -
cdr3_nt: TGTGCCAGCAGCCGGACATCGAGTATGAGATCTGAAGCTTTCTTT
cdr3_aa: CASSRTSSMRSEAFF

v_call: TRBV27
j_call: TRBJ2-6
clone_size: once
d_call: -
cdr3_nt: TGTGCCAGCAGACCCTATCAGGGCTCCCGCTCTGGGGCCAACGTCCTGACTTTC
cdr3_aa: CASRPYQGSRSGANVLTF

v_call: TRBV7-2
j_call: TRBJ2-7
clone_size: -
d_call: -
cdr3_nt: TGTGCCAGCAGCTTATATAACGAGCAGTACTTC
cdr3_aa: CASSLYNEQYF

v_call: TRBV5-1
j_call: TRBJ2-2
clone_size: -
d_call: -
cdr3_nt: TGCGCCAGCAGCCTCGGACTAAACCCGAACACCGGGGAGCTGTTTTTT
cdr3_aa: CASSLGLNPNTGELFF

v_call: TRBV6-2/TRBV6-3
j_call: TRBJ2-7
clone_size: once
d_call: TRBD1
cdr3_nt: TGTGCCAGCAGTTACTTAGGCACAGGGGGACACGAGCAGTACTTC
cdr3_aa: CASSYLGTGGHEQYF

v_call: TRBV6-6
j_call: TRBJ2-7
clone_size: -
d_call: TRBD1
cdr3_nt: TGTGCCAGCAGTTACCGGAGGACAGGGCTCTACGAGCAGTACTTC
cdr3_aa: CASSYRRTGLYEQYF

v_call: TRBV4-3
j_call: TRBJ2-5
clone_size: -
d_call: -
cdr3_nt: TGCGCCAGCAGCCAAGTCCCGCAAGAGACCCAGTACTTC
cdr3_aa: CASSQVPQETQYF

v_call: TRBV7-9
j_call: TRBJ2-5
clone_size: -
d_call: TRBD2
cdr3_nt: TGTGCCAGCAGCAACCCACCCGTACTAGCGGGGCAAGAGACCCAGTACTTC
cdr3_aa: CASSNPPVLAGQETQYF

v_call: TRBV11-2
j_call: TRBJ2-1
clone_size: -
d_call: -
cdr3_nt: TGTGCCACGCGGACTCTCCGCTCCTACAATGAGCAGTTCTTC
cdr3_aa: CATRTLRSYNEQFF

v_call: TRBV6-6
j_call: TRBJ2-5
clone_size: once
d_call: -
cdr3_nt: TGTGCCAGCAGTTACTCGCCGGGCCCCGCGGGGGAGACCCAGTACTTC
cdr3_aa: CASSYSPGPAGETQYF

v_call: TRBV21-1
j_call: TRBJ1-5
clone_size: -
d_call: -
cdr3_nt: TGTGCCAGCAGCAAAAAGCCAGATTCGGGACAGCCCCAGCATTTT
cdr3_aa: CASSKKPDSGQPQHF

v_call: TRBV20-1
j_call: TRBJ1-3
clone_size: -
d_call: -
cdr3_nt: TGCAGTGCTAGTCGTCGCTCTGGAAACACCATATATTTT
cdr3_aa: CSASRRSGNTIYF

v_call: TRBV3-1/TRBV3-2
j_call: TRBJ2-5
clone_size: -
d_call: TRBD2
cdr3_nt: TGTGCCAGCAGGCCGCTAGCGGGGGGCCAAGAGACCCAGTACTTC
cdr3_aa: CASRPLAGGQETQYF

v_call: TRBV19
j_call: TRBJ2-7
clone_size: -
d_call: TRBD1
cdr3_nt: TGTGCCAGTAGTGTCACCGGGACAGGAGTCTACGAGCAGTACTTC
cdr3_aa: CASSVTGTGVYEQYF

v_call: TRBV27
j_call: TRBJ1-2
clone_size: -
d_call: -
cdr3_nt: TGTGCCAGCAGTTTAGTTAGCGGGGTCTCATTCTATGGCTACACCTTC
cdr3_aa: CASSLVSGVSFYGYTF

v_call: TRBV5-6
j_call: TRBJ1-1
clone_size: -
d_call: TRBD1
cdr3_nt: TGTGCCAGCAGCCCTGACAGGGGCACTGAAGCTTTCTTT
cdr3_aa: CASSPDRGTEAFF

v_call: TRBV7-6
j_call: TRBJ1-2
clone_size: few
d_call: -
cdr3_nt: TGTGCCAGCGGTATAAGGGGCTCATTCTATGGCTTCACCTTC
cdr3_aa: CASGIRGSFYGFTF

v_call: TRBV11-2
j_call: TRBJ2-3
clone_size: -
d_call: TRBD2
cdr3_nt: TGTGCCAGCAGCTTAAGTCCTTATGCGGGGGGGCCATCAGATACGCAGTATTTT
cdr3_aa: CASSLSPYAGGPSDTQYF

v_call: TRBV6-5
j_call: TRBJ1-2
clone_size: once
d_call: TRBD1
cdr3_nt: TGTGCCAGCAGGCCCGGGACAGGCGACCTTTATGGCTACACCTTC
cdr3_aa: CASRPGTGDLYGYTF

v_call: TRBV5-1
j_call: TRBJ2-5
clone_size: -
d_call: -
cdr3_nt: TGCGCCAGCACCTGGGACAATCCCTTTGAGACCCAGTACTTC
cdr3_aa: CASTWDNPFETQYF

v_call: TRBV6-5
j_call: TRBJ2-5
clone_size: once
d_call: TRBD2
cdr3_nt: TGTGCCAGCAGAATCCTTCGACTAGCACGGGAGACCCAGTACTTC
cdr3_aa: CASRILRLARETQYF

v_call: TRBV2
j_call: TRBJ1-1
clone_size: -
d_call: TRBD1
cdr3_nt: TGTGCCAGCCGCAGGGGGCGGGACCCCACCATGAACACTGAAGCTTTCTTT
cdr3_aa: CASRRGRDPTMNTEAFF

v_call: TRBV7-2
j_call: TRBJ2-5
clone_size: -
d_call: TRBD1
cdr3_nt: TGTGCCAGCAGCTTTGACAGGGGGACTGGGGAGACCCAGTACTTC
cdr3_aa: CASSFDRGTGETQYF

v_call: TRBV29-1
j_call: TRBJ1-4
clone_size: -
d_call: -
cdr3_nt: TGCAGCGTTAGGGACGGATCAGAAGGTCGGGGGGAACTGTTTTTT
cdr3_aa: CSVRDGSEGRGELFF

v_call: TRBV7-3
j_call: TRBJ1-2
clone_size: -
d_call: TRBD1
cdr3_nt: TGTGCCAGCAGCAGAGACAGGGATTATGGCTACACCTTC
cdr3_aa: CASSRDRDYGYTF

v_call: TRBV11-2
j_call: TRBJ1-6
clone_size: few
d_call: -
cdr3_nt: TGTGCCAGCAGCTCCAGGGAGGATTCACCCCTCCACTTT
cdr3_aa: CASSSREDSPLHF

v_call: TRBV7-7
j_call: TRBJ2-6
clone_size: -
d_call: -
cdr3_nt: TGTGATACCCCCAGGCCAAGCTCTGGGGCCAACGTCCTGACTTTC
cdr3_aa: CDTPRPSSGANVLTF

v_call: TRBV4-1
j_call: TRBJ1-3
clone_size: -
d_call: -
cdr3_nt: TGCGCCAGCAGCCAAGATGGGGGGGGCTCTTGGCAGAGCTCTGGAAACACCATATATTTT
cdr3_aa: CASSQDGGGSWQSSGNTIYF

v_call: TRBV15
j_call: TRBJ1-2
clone_size: once
d_call: -
cdr3_nt: TGTGCCACCAGCAGACCAGGGGCTGGCTATGGCTACACCTTC
cdr3_aa: CATSRPGAGYGYTF

v_call: TRBV12-5
j_call: TRBJ2-2
clone_size: -
d_call: TRBD2
cdr3_nt: TGTGCTAGTGGCTCGGGACTACCACCTCCCGGGGAGCTGTTTTTT
cdr3_aa: CASGSGLPPPGELFF

v_call: TRBV5-4
j_call: TRBJ2-7
clone_size: -
d_call: TRBD1
cdr3_nt: TGTGCCAGCAGACAAGGGACAGGGAGACCCGGCGAGCAGTACTTC
cdr3_aa: CASRQGTGRPGEQYF

v_call: TRBV5-3
j_call: TRBJ2-3
clone_size: -
d_call: -
cdr3_nt: TGTGCCAGAAGGGGCCAGGGTTGCGGCACAGATACGCAGTATTTT
cdr3_aa: CARRGQGCGTDTQYF

v_call: TRBV3-1/TRBV3-2
j_call: TRBJ1-1
clone_size: -
d_call: -
cdr3_nt: TGTGCCAGCAGCAGCATGAACACTGAAGCTTTCTTT
cdr3_aa: CASSSMNTEAFF

v_call: TRBV6-5
j_call: TRBJ1-6
clone_size: -
d_call: -
cdr3_nt: TGTGCCAGCAGTAGCAGCAGGGGACATAATTCACCCCTCCACTTT
cdr3_aa: CASSSSRGHNSPLHF